This T cell receptor (beta chain) came from a study of T cells after yellow fever vaccination. V dropped 2 bases and J dropped 5 bases, with 8 bases sitting between them. CDR1 and CDR2 from the germline V gene are KGHSH and LQKENI. This CDR3 has 13 amino acids. TCRdb itself ran the 5' RACE reads through MiXCR, one entry per CDR3 protein. The sample contains about 400,000 distinct CDR3 sequences, around 6.5% of which appear only once. This clonotype turned up a few times. This clonotype was obtained from a man aged 30 to 39 who received the YFV17D yellow fever vaccine. Sequenced material: PBMCs, taken 5 days after the yellow fever booster vaccination. The J gene is TRBJ2-3, the V gene TRBV18; D is undetermined. CDR3 coding DNA: TGTGCCAGCTCACCAGAGAGTCAAGATACGCAGTATTTT. Protein: CASSPESQDTQYF.